The table lists the clone carrying this T cell receptor beta chain with a few counts. Its antigen is still unknown. Repertoires were generated with immunoSEQ multiplex PCR, while TCRdb's copy carries only in-frame clones and drops some. The sample has 70,000 to 85,000 clones; approximately 84% are singletons. With 0 bases clipped from V and 0 bases from J, the junction kept 15 bases outside the gene matches. Per the germline V gene, CDR1 is MGHRA and CDR2 is YSYEKL. The CDR3 sequence is 22 residues long. The data derive from a study of T cells in localized non-small cell lung cancer. Notes on the study in general: Clonality peaked in uninvolved adjacent lung rather than tumor. Longer overall survival associated with higher blood T cell density; shorter survival with higher adjacent-lung clonality. Researchers found a median approximately 57 of the top 100 tumor clones in adjacent lung. Heterogeneity remains possible, as sequencing covered one tumor region only.

The TCR sequence derives from a female donor of 60 years or more with stage I lung adenocarcinoma. V and J are TRBV4-1 and TRBJ2-1; 12 bases agree with TRBD1. The material was peripheral blood, obtained before any cancer treatment. Here the CDR3 reads CASSQDFSGTGGVLSSYNEQFF. The CDR3 DNA is TGCGCCAGCAGCCAAGATTTTAGCGGGACAGGGGGCGTCCTAAGCTCCTACAATGAGCAGTTCTTC.